The entry below gives a single TCR beta chain sequence along with its context. This clonotype was recorded many times. Its antigen has not been determined. Nothing much larger sits one base from this clone, and base qualities are not available. This record comes from a study of T-cell reconstitution after alpha-beta-depleted transplantation in children (dated by TCRdb to the mid-2010s). The study in broad terms: The study quantitatively tracked T-cell immune reconstitution after TCRalphabeta/CD19-depleted allogeneic hematopoietic cell transplantation in children using TCR repertoire profiling.

Libraries came from PCR. Instrument on record: Illumina HiSeq 2500. Molecular barcoding was employed in the preparation of TCR libraries, with unique molecular identifiers being used to normalize TCRbeta repertoire quantification. TCRdb passed the public sequencing reads through fastp at Q25 and MiXCR, retaining productive beta sequences. A single entry per CDR3 protein holds the most common genes and DNA from its merged rows. Within this sample are around 680,000 distinct CDR3 sequences, with approximately 17% of them counted one time only. The biggest ten clones account for approximately 1.1% of the sample. Sequences SGHDT (CDR1) and YYEEEE (CDR2) are obtained from the germline V gene. V is clipped by 3 bases and J by 5 bases, and the sequence between their germline boundaries is 15 bases long. Including cysteine and phenylalanine, the CDR3 has 15 amino acids. Of all the DNA, just the CDR3 is kept, 45 bases in frame from base 1.

The sequence links TRBV5-6 to TRBJ2-1; the D segment could be TRBD1, given 5 matching bases. This clonotype was obtained from a human donor who donated a stem cell graft to a child with acute myeloid leukemia. The source was PBMCs from the stem cell graft donor, collected from the stem cell graft. CDR3 reads: CASSYLRQGDNEQFF. The DNA sequence is TGTGCCAGCAGCTACCTGCGGCAGGGTGACAATGAGCAGTTCTTC.